This T cell receptor beta chain was observed in a study of blood T cell repertoires in COVID-19. Looking at the study overall: The samples span acute and convalescent COVID-19 from the United States, Italy and Spain. Nucleic acid was either cDNA or gDNA, and it came from T cells, B-cell-depleted T cells, or PBMCs.

Trimming removed 2 bases from V and 8 bases from J; junction bases left unmatched: 11. Germline CDR1 LNHDA, CDR2 SQIVND (reference sequence). The CDR3 length is 15 residues. As processed by the authors: Estimation of nucleated cell counts was performed using reference gene primer amplification. Assay used: immunoSEQ multiplex PCR; TCRdb lists only in-frame clones, some missing. V and J calls plus clone size are reproduced from that table; the DNA served to infer D and trimming. In the table there are 90,000 or so clones, around nine tenths of which are singletons. The sample taken for sequencing was peripheral blood. The chain carries TRBV19 and TRBJ1-2; 7 bases agree with TRBD1. The clonotype originates from a man aged 55 to 70 with acute or convalescent COVID-19. As DNA, the CDR3 is TGTGCCAGTAGTATAATTGTGGACAGGTCTTACGGCTACACCTTC. It is translated as CASSIIVDRSYGYTF.